Each of the 6 T cell receptor beta chains below was sequenced from the same sample in a study of neurological immune-mediated disorders. The sample's time point: technical triplicate 1. TCRdb redid the calling of the 5' RACE reads with MiXCR, one entry per CDR3 protein. This sample has 40,000 or so distinct CDR3 sequences, with 11% found just once. The sequenced sample consisted of PBMCs. Source of these receptors: a man between 60 and 75 years old with HTLV-1-associated myelopathy (HAM/TSP).

This clonotype has at least ten counts. The gene calls are TRBV4-1 and TRBJ1-1; a possible D gene is TRBD1 (5 bases). Germline V lookup: CDR1 MGHRA, CDR2 YSYEKL. CDR3 length: 14 residues. V lost 3 bases and J 11 bases, leaving 19 bases between the germline ends. CDR3 loop: CASSQNRRETEAFF. The CDR3 coding sequence is TGCGCCAGCAGCCAGAATAGAAGGGAGACAGAGGCTTTCTTT.

The rearrangement joins TRBV5-1 to TRBJ2-7; 11 bases align to TRBD2. The closer fit of TRBJ2-5 to the DNA end suggests the J call may be wrong. The CDR3 runs to 14 residues. Germline V CDR1 and CDR2: SGHRS, YFSETQ. For the CDR3, the DNA is TGCGCCAGCAGCCCCGGGACTAGCGGAGAGACCCAGTACTTC. As protein: CASSPGTSGETQYF.

This clonotype has ten or more counts. This chain connects TRBV20-1 to TRBJ2-1, with TRBD2 identical over 12 bases. The V gene's germline CDR1 is DFQATT and CDR2 SNEGSKA (reference sequence). This CDR3 contains 17 residues. J lost 1 base, V lost 2 bases, and 6 bases had no gene match. CDR3 coding DNA: TGCAGTGCTAGAAGACTAGCGGGAGAGCGTTCCTACAATGAGCAGTTCTTC. Amino acids: CSARRLAGERSYNEQFF.

This clonotype appeared many times. The V and J genes are TRBV5-6 and TRBJ2-7; D gene ambiguous. Germline V gives CDR1 SGHDT, CDR2 YYEEEE. V dropped 4 bases and J dropped 2 bases, with 13 bases sitting between them. The CDR3 runs 14 residues. The CDR3 nucleotides are TGTGCCAGCAGCCCTCCGGGCGGTACCTACGAGCAGTACTTC. This encodes CASSPPGGTYEQYF.

This sequence joins TRBV2 and TRBJ2-7, with D unclear. The CDR3 is made up of 13 amino acids. V was shortened by 7 bases and J by 7 bases, with 17 bases between the two germline ends. Germline CDR1 reads SNHLY; CDR2 reads FYNNEI. The chain's CDR3 is CASTPGPLQEQYF. As DNA, the CDR3 is TGTGCCAGCACCCCGGGCCCATTGCAGGAGCAGTACTTC.

This chain joins TRBV4-1 and TRBJ2-2; maybe TRBD2 (5 bases). V lost 3 bases and J 7 bases, leaving 15 bases between the germline ends. CDR3 length: 15 residues. Germline V lookup: CDR1 MGHRA, CDR2 YSYEKL. Here the CDR3 reads CASSQEGRTDGELFF. The CDR3 DNA reads as TGCGCCAGCAGCCAGGAAGGGAGAACGGACGGGGAGCTGTTTTTT.